The 23 T cell receptor beta chains below were found in one sample sequenced in a study of CD8 T cells in ankylosing spondylitis. TCRdb independently ran MiXCR on the 5' RACE reads; one entry per CDR3 protein. The data show 300,000 to 400,000 distinct CDR3 sequences, 14% to 15% seen once. The sequenced sample was blood, either unsorted or a sorted T cell fraction (not recorded which). Receptor source: a male donor with ankylosing spondylitis or in good health (not recorded which).

Many counts were recorded for this clonotype. The chain joins TRBV12-3 or TRBV12-4 to TRBJ2-7; 9 bases fit TRBD1. The CDR3 length is 14 residues. J was trimmed by 6 bases and V by 6 bases; bases with no gene match: 9. CDR3 bases: TGTGCCAGCAGGGGGACCGGGACAGGGTTCGAGCAGTACTTC. Residues: CASRGTGTGFEQYF.

This clonotype has ten or more counts. The CDR3 loop reads CSVDRDGGTQYF. CDR3 nucleotide sequence: TGCAGCGTTGATAGGGATGGAGGTACGCAGTATTTT. The genes are TRBV29-1 and TRBJ2-3, with D possibly TRBD2 on 5 matching bases. CDR3 size: 12 residues. Trimming took 3 bases from V and 8 from J, leaving 12 bases between them. Per germline, CDR1 SQVTM and CDR2 ANQGSEA.

This clonotype was recorded a few times. The chain joins TRBV7-8 to TRBJ1-1, with a tentative D call TRBD1 (5 bases). The CDR3 runs to 12 residues. The germline gives CDR1 SGHVS, CDR2 FQNEAQ. Trimming shortened V by 5 bases and J by 7 bases, and 11 bases separated the two germline ends. CDR3 loop: CASSPGHLEAFF. The CDR3 DNA sequence: TGTGCCAGCAGCCCTGGACACCTTGAAGCTTTCTTT.

The chain couples TRBV30 to TRBJ2-5, with D possibly being TRBD1 (5 bases). Germline-derived CDR1 and CDR2 are GTSNPN and SVGIG (reference sequence). This CDR3 contains 12 residues. The V and J ends lost 2 bases and 8 bases respectively, with 12 bases between them. CDR3 DNA: TGTGCCTGGAGTCCCTTGGGGCAAACCCAGTACTTC. It codes for CAWSPLGQTQYF. Full variable domain (outside the CDR3, taken from reference TRBV30 and TRBJ2-5): SQTIHQWPATLVQPVGSPLSLECTVEGTSNPNLYWYRQAAGRGLQLLFYSVGIGQISSEVPQNLSASRPQDRQFILSSKKLLLSDSGFYLCAWSPLGQTQYFGPGTRLLVL.

This clonotype was counted a few times. The rearrangement links TRBV14 to TRBJ2-1; D ambiguous. Germline V CDR1 and CDR2: SGHDN, FVKESK. V was pared by 0 bases and J by 8 bases, with 8 bases between. The CDR3 consists of 13 residues. CDR3 DNA sequence: TGTGCCAGCAGCCAAGATCTTGTGGATGAGCAGTTCTTC. As protein: CASSQDLVDEQFF.

The chain links TRBV7-9 to TRBJ2-3; D is ambiguous. The V and J ends lost 5 bases and 4 bases respectively, with 10 bases between them. This CDR3 comprises 13 residues. Germline loops: CDR1 SEHNR, CDR2 FQNEAQ (reference sequence). As DNA, the CDR3 is TGTGCCAGCAGCCACCGACTGTCAGATACGCAGTATTTT. This codes for CASSHRLSDTQYF.

This clonotype was detected only a few times. The chain recombines TRBV10-2 with TRBJ2-7; possible D gene TRBD2, 5 bases. Trimming left V 4 bases short and J 5 bases short, with 18 bases between. The CDR3 is made up of 15 amino acids. CDR1 is WSHSY and CDR2 is SAAADI in the germline V gene. CDR3 loop: CASSASGLLNNEQYF. CDR3 bases: TGCGCCAGCAGTGCGAGCGGACTCCTTAACAACGAGCAGTACTTC.

This clonotype has ten or more counts. The chain carries TRBV5-1 and TRBJ1-6; 7 bases are shared with TRBD1. Looked up from germline, CDR1 is SGHRS and CDR2 is YFSETQ. This CDR3 contains 16 residues. V lost 4 bases, J lost 5 bases, and 9 bases stayed unmatched. DNA for the CDR3: TGCGCCAGCAGCACTACAGGGGCGGTGCATAATTCACCCCTCCACTTT. It yields the protein CASSTTGAVHNSPLHF.

This clonotype occurred many times. The rearrangement joins TRBV5-6 to TRBJ2-5; no clear D gene. The CDR3 has 14 residues. Germline V gene lookup returns CDR1 SGHDT and CDR2 YYEEEE. The V end was cut by 1 base, the J end by 1 base, with 8 bases between. The CDR3 nucleotides read TGTGCCAGCAGCTTGTTGATGGGCCAAGAGACCCAGTACTTC. Amino acids: CASSLLMGQETQYF.

The genes are TRBV20-1 and TRBJ2-1; D gene uncertain. Germline loops: CDR1 DFQATT, CDR2 SNEGSKA (reference sequence). Deletions cut 0 bases from V and 7 bases from J, with 4 bases between. There are 11 residues in the CDR3. CDR3 residues: CSARDTNEQFF. CDR3 bases: TGCAGTGCTAGAGATACAAATGAGCAGTTCTTC.

This clonotype was counted a few times. The V and J genes are TRBV20-1 and TRBJ2-1; the D is unclear. Germline V gene data show CDR1 as DFQATT and CDR2 as SNEGSKA (reference sequence). Trimming took off 6 bases at V and 5 bases at J, with 8 bases between the two ends. The CDR3 runs 11 residues. This CDR3 reads CSATDDNEQFF. In DNA, the CDR3 is TGCAGTGCCACGGACGACAATGAGCAGTTCTTC.

This clonotype was observed at least ten times. The V and J genes are TRBV12-3 or TRBV12-4 and TRBJ1-5, with TRBD1 as a possible D gene (5 bases). V shed 3 bases and J shed 3 bases, with 9 bases lying between them. This CDR3 has 14 amino acids. CDR3 sequence: CASSLKQDNQPQHF. DNA of the CDR3: TGTGCCAGCAGTTTGAAACAGGACAATCAGCCCCAGCATTTT.

This rearrangement joins TRBV10-3 to TRBJ2-2; the D gene is possibly TRBD1 (5 bases). This CDR3 comprises 13 residues. CDR1 ENHRY and CDR2 SYGVKD come from the germline V gene. Trimming shortened V by 6 bases and J by 8 bases, and 13 bases separated the two germline ends. DNA for the CDR3: TGTGCCATCAGAGAGGACAACGCAGGGGAGCTGTTTTTT. This codes for CAIREDNAGELFF.

This clonotype was found many times. The chain links TRBV10-2 to TRBJ1-1; a possible D gene is TRBD1 (5 bases). This CDR3 region has 12 residues. Germline values: CDR1 WSHSY, CDR2 SAAADI. Trimming cost V 8 bases and J 1 base, with 8 bases left between them. The CDR3 DNA follows: TGCGCCAGCGGGGCAGGGAACACTGAAGCTTTCTTT. Translated, it gives CASGAGNTEAFF.

In its sample, this clonotype was seen a few times. The CDR3 spells CASSLGLGTSGRENEQFF. As DNA, the CDR3 is TGCGCCAGCAGCTTAGGACTCGGGACTAGCGGGAGAGAGAATGAGCAGTTCTTC. The chain joins TRBV5-1 to TRBJ2-1; 14 bases align to TRBD2. Looked up from germline, CDR1 is SGHRS and CDR2 is YFSETQ. The CDR3 is 18 residues long. With V trimmed by 2 bases and J by 7 bases, 11 bases remained unmatched.

There are many counts of this clonotype. The chain employs TRBV28 and TRBJ2-1; D is undetermined. The CDR3 has 11 amino acids. The V gene lost 5 bases and the J gene lost 7 bases, with 6 bases spanning the gap. The germline V gene encodes CDR1 MDHEN and CDR2 SYDVKM. In nucleotides, the CDR3 is TGTGCCAGCAGTGGGCTAAATGAGCAGTTCTTC. Translation gives CASSGLNEQFF.

This clonotype occurred a few times. The CDR3 protein is CASSPWPGGDGELFF. The CDR3 DNA follows: TGTGCCAGCAGCCCCTGGCCCGGGGGCGACGGGGAGCTGTTTTTT. The V call is TRBV11-3, the J call TRBJ2-2, with D perhaps assigned TRBD1 or TRBD2 (6 bases each). V was pared by 5 bases and J by 7 bases, with 17 bases between. Germline CDR1 SGHNT, CDR2 YENEEA. CDR3 length equals 15 residues.

The chain joins TRBV7-8 to TRBJ2-7; D is undetermined. Germline assignment: CDR1 SGHVS and CDR2 FQNEAQ. With 1 base removed from V and 7 bases from J, the gap between germline ends came to 8 bases. The CDR3 contains 12 residues. The CDR3 here is CASSLVLGEQYF. The CDR3 DNA is TGTGCCAGCAGCTTAGTACTGGGAGAGCAGTACTTC.

The J gene is TRBJ2-7, the V gene TRBV4-1; D not resolved. Germline V lookup: CDR1 MGHRA, CDR2 YSYEKL. Trimming left V 0 bases short and J 2 bases short, with 11 bases between. The CDR3 covers 15 residues. CDR3: CASSQEGALAYEQYF. The DNA of the CDR3 is TGCGCCAGCAGCCAAGAAGGCGCCCTAGCCTACGAGCAGTACTTC.

The sample holds a few counts of this clonotype. At one boundary the junction diverges from the germline segment, which might be a read error. The chain uses TRBV5-1 and TRBJ2-3, with 8 bases fitting TRBD2. The CDR3 extends over 17 amino acids. CDR1 is SGHRS, CDR2 YFSETQ, per germline. CDR3 sequence reads: CASSSGVAGWGTDKQYF. The CDR3, as DNA: TGCGCCAGCAGCTCCGGAGTAGCGGGATGGGGCACAGATAAGCAGTATTTT.

The rearrangement joins TRBV10-1 to TRBJ2-7, with D possibly matching TRBD2 (6 bases). Trimming cost V 6 bases and J 3 bases, with 12 bases left between them. The CDR3 extends over 13 amino acids. Germline CDR1 WNHNN, CDR2 SYGVQD (reference sequence). The CDR3 protein is CASSVRRDYEQYF. Written as DNA, the CDR3 is TGCGCCAGCAGCGTCCGGAGGGACTACGAGCAGTACTTC.

The gene calls are TRBV10-3 and TRBJ1-2; D is undetermined. Germline CDR1 reads ENHRY; CDR2 reads SYGVKD. V was shortened by 1 base and J by 8 bases, with 11 bases between the two germline ends. This CDR3 comprises 13 residues. Written as DNA, the CDR3 is TGTGCCATCAGTGAGTTTGGGTGGGAAGGCTACACCTTC. Its protein is CAISEFGWEGYTF.

The chain links TRBV7-9 to TRBJ2-2; 7 positions agree with TRBD1. V lost 4 bases and J lost 4; bases outside the gene matches: 12. The CDR3 contains 17 residues. Germline assignment: CDR1 SEHNR and CDR2 FQNEAQ (reference sequence). DNA for the CDR3: TGTGCCAGCAGCTATTACCGCGGACAGGACCCCACCGGGGAGCTGTTTTTT. Its protein is CASSYYRGQDPTGELFF. Using reference TRBV7-9 and TRBJ2-2 for the parts outside the CDR3, the full variable domain is DTGVSQNPRHKITKRGQNVTFRCDPISEHNRLYWYRQTLGQGPEFLTYFQNEAQLEKSRLLSDRFSAERPKGSFSTLEIQRTEQGDSAMYLCASSYYRGQDPTGELFFGEGSRLTVL.